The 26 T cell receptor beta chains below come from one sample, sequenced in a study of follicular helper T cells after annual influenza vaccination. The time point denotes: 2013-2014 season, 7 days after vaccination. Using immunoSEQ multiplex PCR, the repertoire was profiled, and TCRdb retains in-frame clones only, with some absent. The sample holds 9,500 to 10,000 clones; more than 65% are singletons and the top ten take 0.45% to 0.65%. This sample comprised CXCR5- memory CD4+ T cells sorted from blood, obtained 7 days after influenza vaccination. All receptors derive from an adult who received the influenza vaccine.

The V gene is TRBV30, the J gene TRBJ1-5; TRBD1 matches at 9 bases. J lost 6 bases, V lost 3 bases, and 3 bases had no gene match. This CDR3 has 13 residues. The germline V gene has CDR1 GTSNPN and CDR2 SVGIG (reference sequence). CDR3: CAWRDRGSQPQHF. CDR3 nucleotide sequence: TGTGCCTGGAGGGACAGGGGAAGTCAGCCCCAGCATTTT.

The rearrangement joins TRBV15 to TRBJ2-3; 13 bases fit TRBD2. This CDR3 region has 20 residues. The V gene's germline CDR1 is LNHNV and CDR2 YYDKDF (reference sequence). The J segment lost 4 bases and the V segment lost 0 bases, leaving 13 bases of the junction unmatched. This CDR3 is CATSRDPGLAGVRSSDTQYF. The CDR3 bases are TGTGCCACCAGCAGAGATCCTGGACTAGCGGGAGTACGTTCTTCAGATACGCAGTATTTT.

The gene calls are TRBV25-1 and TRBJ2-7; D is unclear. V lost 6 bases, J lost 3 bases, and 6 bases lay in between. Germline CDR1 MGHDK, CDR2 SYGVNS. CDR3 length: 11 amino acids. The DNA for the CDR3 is TGTGCCAGCAGCCTCAACTACGAGCAGTACTTC. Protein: CASSLNYEQYF.

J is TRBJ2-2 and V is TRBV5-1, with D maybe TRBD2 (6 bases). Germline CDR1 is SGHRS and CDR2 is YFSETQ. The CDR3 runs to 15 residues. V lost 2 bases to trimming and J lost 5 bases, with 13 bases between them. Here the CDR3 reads CASSFLPAGTGELFF. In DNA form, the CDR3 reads TGCGCCAGCAGCTTTCTCCCGGCGGGAACCGGGGAGCTGTTTTTT.

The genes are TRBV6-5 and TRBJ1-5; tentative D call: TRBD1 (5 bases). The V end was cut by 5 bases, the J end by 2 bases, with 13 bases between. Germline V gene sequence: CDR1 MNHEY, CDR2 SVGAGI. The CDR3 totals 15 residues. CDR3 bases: TGTGCCAGCAGTCATCGCCAGGGCCGCAATCAGCCCCAGCATTTT. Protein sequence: CASSHRQGRNQPQHF.

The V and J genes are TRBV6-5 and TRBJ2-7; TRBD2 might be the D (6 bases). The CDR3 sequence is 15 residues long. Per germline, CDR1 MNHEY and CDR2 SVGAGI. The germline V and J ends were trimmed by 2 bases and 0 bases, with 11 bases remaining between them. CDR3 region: CASSYPGENSYEQYF. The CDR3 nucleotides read TGTGCCAGCAGTTACCCGGGGGAGAACTCCTACGAGCAGTACTTC.

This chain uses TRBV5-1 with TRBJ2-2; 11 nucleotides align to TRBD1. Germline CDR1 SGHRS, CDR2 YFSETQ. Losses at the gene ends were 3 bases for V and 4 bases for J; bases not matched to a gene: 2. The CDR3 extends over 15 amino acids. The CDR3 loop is CASSSGTGGTGELFF. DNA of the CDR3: TGCGCCAGCAGCTCAGGGACAGGGGGCACCGGGGAGCTGTTTTTT.

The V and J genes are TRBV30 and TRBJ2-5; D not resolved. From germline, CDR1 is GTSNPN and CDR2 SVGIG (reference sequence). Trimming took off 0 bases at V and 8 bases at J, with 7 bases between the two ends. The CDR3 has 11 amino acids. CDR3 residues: CAWSVRETQYF. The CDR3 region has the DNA TGTGCCTGGAGTGTACGTGAAACCCAGTACTTC. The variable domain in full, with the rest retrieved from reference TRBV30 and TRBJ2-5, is SQTIHQWPATLVQPVGSPLSLECTVEGTSNPNLYWYRQAAGRGLQLLFYSVGIGQISSEVPQNLSASRPQDRQFILSSKKLLLSDSGFYLCAWSVRETQYFGPGTRLLVL.

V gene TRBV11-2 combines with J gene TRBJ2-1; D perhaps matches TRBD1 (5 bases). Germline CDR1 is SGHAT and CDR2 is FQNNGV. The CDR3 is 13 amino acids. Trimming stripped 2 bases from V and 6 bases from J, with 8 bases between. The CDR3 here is CASSLLRGNEQFF. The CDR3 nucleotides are TGTGCCAGCAGCTTACTTAGGGGCAATGAGCAGTTCTTC. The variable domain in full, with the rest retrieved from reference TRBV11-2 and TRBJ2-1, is EAGVAQSPRYKIIEKRQSVAFWCNPISGHATLYWYQQILGQGPKLLIQFQNNGVVDDSQLPKDRFSAERLKGVDSTLKIQPAKLEDSAVYLCASSLLRGNEQFFGPGTRLTVL.

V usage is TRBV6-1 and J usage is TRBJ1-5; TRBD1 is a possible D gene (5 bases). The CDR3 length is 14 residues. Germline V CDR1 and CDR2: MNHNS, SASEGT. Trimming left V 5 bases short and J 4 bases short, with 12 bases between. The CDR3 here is CASSKGAGNQPQHF. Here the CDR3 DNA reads TGTGCCAGCAGTAAAGGGGCAGGGAATCAGCCCCAGCATTTT.

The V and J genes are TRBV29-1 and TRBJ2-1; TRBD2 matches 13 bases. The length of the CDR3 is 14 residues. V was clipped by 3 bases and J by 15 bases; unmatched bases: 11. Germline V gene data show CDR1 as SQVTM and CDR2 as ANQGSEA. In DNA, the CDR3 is TGCAGCGTTGAGGGGGCGACTAGCGGGGGGCCCGGGTTCTTC. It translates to CSVEGATSGGPGFF.

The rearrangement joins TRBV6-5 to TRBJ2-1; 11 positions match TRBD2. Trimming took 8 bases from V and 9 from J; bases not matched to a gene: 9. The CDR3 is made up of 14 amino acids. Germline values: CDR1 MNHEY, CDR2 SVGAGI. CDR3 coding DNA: TGTGCCAGCGGAAATGGACTAGCGGGCTCTGAGCAGTTCTTC. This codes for CASGNGLAGSEQFF.

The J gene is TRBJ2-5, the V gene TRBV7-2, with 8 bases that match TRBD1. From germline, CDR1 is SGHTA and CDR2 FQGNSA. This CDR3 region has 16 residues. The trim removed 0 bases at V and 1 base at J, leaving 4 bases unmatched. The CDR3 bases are TGTGCCAGCAGCTTAGCTTTAGGACAGGGCCAAGAGACCCAGTACTTC. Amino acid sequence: CASSLALGQGQETQYF.

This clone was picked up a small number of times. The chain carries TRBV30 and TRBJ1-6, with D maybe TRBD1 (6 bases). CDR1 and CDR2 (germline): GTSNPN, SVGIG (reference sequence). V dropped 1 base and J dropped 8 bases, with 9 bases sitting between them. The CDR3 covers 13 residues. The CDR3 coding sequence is TGTGCCTGGAGTGCACAGGGACATTCACCCCTCCACTTT. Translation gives CAWSAQGHSPLHF.

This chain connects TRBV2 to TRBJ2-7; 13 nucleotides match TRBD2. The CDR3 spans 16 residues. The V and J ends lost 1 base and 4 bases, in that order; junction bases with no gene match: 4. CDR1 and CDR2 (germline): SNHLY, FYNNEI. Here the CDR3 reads CASSEEGLAGFYEQYF. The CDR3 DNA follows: TGTGCCAGCAGTGAAGAGGGACTAGCGGGGTTTTACGAGCAGTACTTC. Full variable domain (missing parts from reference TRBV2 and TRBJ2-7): EPEVTQTPSHQVTQMGQEVILRCVPISNHLYFYWYRQILGQKVEFLVSFYNNEISEKSEIFDDQFSVERPDGSNFTLKIRSTKLEDSAMYFCASSEEGLAGFYEQYFGPGTRLTVT.

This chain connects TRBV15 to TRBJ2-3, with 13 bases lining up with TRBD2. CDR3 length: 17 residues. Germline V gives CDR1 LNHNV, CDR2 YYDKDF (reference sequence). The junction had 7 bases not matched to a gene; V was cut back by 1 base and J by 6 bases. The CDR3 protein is CATSRATSGGASDTQYF. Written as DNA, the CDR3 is TGTGCCACCAGCAGAGCCACTAGCGGGGGGGCTTCGGATACGCAGTATTTT.

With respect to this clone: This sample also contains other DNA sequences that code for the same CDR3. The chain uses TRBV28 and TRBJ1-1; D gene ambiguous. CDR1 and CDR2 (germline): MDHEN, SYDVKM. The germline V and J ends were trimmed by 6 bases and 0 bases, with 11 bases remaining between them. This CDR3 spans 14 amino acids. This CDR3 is CASRRTAVNTEAFF. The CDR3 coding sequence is TGTGCCAGCAGAAGAACAGCAGTGAACACTGAAGCTTTCTTT.

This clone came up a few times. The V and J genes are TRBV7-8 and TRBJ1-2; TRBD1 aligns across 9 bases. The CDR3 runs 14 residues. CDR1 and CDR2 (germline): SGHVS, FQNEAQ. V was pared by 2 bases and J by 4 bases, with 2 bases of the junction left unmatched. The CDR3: CASSLTGGAYGYTF. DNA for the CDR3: TGTGCCAGCAGCTTAACAGGGGGCGCCTATGGCTACACCTTC.

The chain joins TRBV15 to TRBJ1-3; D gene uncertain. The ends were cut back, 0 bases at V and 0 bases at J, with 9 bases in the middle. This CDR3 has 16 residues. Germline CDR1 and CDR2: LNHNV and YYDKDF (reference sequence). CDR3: CATSRDLEVSGNTIYF. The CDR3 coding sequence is TGTGCCACCAGCAGAGATCTGGAGGTCTCTGGAAACACCATATATTTT. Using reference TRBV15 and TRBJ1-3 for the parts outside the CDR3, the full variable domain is DAMVIQNPRYQVTQFGKPVTLSCSQTLNHNVMYWYQQKSSQAPKLLFHYYDKDFNNEADTPDNFQSRRPNTSFCFLDIRSPGLGDTAMYLCATSRDLEVSGNTIYFGEGSWLTVV.

DNA for the CDR3: TGTGCCAGCAGCTTATGGGGTACAGGTAAAGAGACCCAGTACTTC. Protein product: CASSLWGTGKETQYF. The chain couples TRBV7-8 to TRBJ2-5, with a tentative D call TRBD1 (5 bases). Germline CDR1 SGHVS, CDR2 FQNEAQ. The CDR3 extends over 15 amino acids. Trimming took off 2 bases at V and 3 bases at J, with 13 bases between the two ends.

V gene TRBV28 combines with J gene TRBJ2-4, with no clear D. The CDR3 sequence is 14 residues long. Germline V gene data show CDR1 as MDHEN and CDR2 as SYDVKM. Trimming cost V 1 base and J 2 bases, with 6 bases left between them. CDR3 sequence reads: CASSLSPTKNIQYF. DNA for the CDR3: TGTGCCAGCAGTTTATCCCCCACCAAAAACATTCAGTACTTC.

The DNA for the CDR3 is TGTGCCAGCATGAACAGCTTAACCTCTAACTATGGCTACACCTTC. Amino acids: CASMNSLTSNYGYTF. V gene TRBV6-5 combines with J gene TRBJ1-2; D not resolved. Trimming pared 7 bases from V and 0 bases from J, leaving 15 bases between. Per germline, CDR1 MNHEY and CDR2 SVGAGI. CDR3 length: 15 amino acids.

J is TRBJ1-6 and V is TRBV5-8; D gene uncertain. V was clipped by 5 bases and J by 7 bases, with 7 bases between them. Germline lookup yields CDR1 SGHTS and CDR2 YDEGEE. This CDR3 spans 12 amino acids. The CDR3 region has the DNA TGTGCCAGCAGTACCGGGAATTCACCCCTCCACTTT. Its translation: CASSTGNSPLHF.

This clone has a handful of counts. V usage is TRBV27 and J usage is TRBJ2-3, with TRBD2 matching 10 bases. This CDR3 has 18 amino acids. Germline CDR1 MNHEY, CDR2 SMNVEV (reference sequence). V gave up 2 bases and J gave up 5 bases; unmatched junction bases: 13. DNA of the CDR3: TGTGCCAGCAGTTTACAAAATCACGGGACTAGCGCTGGAGATACGCAGTATTTT. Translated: CASSLQNHGTSAGDTQYF.

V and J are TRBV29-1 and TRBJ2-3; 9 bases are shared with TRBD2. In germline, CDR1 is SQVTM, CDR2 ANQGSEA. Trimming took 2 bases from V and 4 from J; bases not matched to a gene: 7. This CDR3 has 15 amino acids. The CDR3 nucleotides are TGCAGCGTTGAACTGGCGGGGGGGATCGCAGATACGCAGTATTTT. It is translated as CSVELAGGIADTQYF.

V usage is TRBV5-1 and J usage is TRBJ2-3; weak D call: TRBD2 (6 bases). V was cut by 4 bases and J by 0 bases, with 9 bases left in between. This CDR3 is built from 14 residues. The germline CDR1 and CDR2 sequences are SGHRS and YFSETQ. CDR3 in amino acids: CASSTGTSTDTQYF. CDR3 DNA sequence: TGCGCCAGCAGCACCGGGACTAGCACAGATACGCAGTATTTT.